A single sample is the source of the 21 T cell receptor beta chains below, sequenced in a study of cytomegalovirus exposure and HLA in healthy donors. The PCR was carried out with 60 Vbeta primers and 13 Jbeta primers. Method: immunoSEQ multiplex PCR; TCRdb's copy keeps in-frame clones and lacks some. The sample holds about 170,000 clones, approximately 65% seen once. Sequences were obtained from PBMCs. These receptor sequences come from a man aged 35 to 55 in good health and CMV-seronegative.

CDR3 region: CASSNNGGQEQFF. The CDR3 DNA sequence: TGTGCCAGCAGTAACAATGGGGGACAGGAGCAGTTCTTC. The gene calls are TRBV6-1 and TRBJ2-1; 7 bases map to TRBD1. The CDR3 runs 13 residues. CDR1 MNHNS and CDR2 SASEGT come from the germline V gene. With 5 bases clipped from V and 10 bases from J, the junction kept 8 bases outside the gene matches.

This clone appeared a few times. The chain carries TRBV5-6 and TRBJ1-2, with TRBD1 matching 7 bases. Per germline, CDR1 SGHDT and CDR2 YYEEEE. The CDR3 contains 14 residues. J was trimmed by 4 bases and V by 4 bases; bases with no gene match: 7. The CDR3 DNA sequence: TGTGCCAGCAGCCAGGCACAGGGGCCCTATGGCTACACCTTC. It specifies CASSQAQGPYGYTF.

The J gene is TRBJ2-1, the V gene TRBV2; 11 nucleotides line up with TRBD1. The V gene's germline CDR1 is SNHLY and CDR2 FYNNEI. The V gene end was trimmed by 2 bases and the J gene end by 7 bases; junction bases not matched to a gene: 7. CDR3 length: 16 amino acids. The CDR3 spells CASSEPWTGGLNEQFF. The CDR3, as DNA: TGTGCCAGCAGTGAACCGTGGACAGGGGGCCTGAATGAGCAGTTCTTC.

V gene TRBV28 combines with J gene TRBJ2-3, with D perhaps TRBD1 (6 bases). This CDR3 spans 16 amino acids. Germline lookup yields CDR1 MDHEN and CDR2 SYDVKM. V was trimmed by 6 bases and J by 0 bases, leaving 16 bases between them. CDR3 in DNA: TGTGCCAGCAGCACAGGGTGGGAGCCTAGCACAGATACGCAGTATTTT. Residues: CASSTGWEPSTDTQYF.

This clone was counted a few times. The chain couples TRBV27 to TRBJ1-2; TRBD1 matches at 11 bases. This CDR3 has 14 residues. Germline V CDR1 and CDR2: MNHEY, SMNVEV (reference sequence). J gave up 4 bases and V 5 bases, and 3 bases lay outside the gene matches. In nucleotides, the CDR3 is TGTGCCAGCAGTGGACAGGGGGCTGGCTATGGCTACACCTTC. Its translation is CASSGQGAGYGYTF.

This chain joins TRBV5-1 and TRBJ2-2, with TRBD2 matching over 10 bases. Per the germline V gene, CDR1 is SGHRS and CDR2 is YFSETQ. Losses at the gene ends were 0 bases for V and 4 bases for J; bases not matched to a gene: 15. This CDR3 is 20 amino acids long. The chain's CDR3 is CASSLEVVSGRAAGTGELFF. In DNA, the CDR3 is TGCGCCAGCAGCTTGGAGGTCGTAAGCGGGAGGGCCGCGGGCACCGGGGAGCTGTTTTTT.

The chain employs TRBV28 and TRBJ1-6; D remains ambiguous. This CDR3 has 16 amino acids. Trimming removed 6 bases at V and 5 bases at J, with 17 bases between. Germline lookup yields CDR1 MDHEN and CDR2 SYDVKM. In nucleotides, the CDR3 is TGTGCCAGCAGGACATCTTACCGTCGACATAATTCACCCCTCCACTTT. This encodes CASRTSYRRHNSPLHF. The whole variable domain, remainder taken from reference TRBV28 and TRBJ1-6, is DVKVTQSSRYLVKRTGEKVFLECVQDMDHENMFWYRQDPGLGLRLIYFSYDVKMKEKGDIPEGYSVSREKKERFSLILESASTNQTSMYLCASRTSYRRHNSPLHFGNGTRLTVT.

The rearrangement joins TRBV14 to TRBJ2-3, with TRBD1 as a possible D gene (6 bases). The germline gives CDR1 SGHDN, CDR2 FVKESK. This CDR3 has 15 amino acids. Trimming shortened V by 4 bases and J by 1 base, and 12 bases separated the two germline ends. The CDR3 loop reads CASSPQGTGTDTQYF. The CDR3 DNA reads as TGTGCCAGCAGCCCACAGGGAACCGGCACAGATACGCAGTATTTT.

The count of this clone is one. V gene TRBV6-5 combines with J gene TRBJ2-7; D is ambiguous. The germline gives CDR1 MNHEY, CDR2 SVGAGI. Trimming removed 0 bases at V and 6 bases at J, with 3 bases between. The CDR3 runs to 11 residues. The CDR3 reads CASSYSSEQYF. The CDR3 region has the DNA TGTGCCAGCAGTTACTCGAGCGAGCAGTACTTC.

CDR3 nucleotide sequence: TGTGCCAGCAGCCAAGAATCAGCTATATTGGGACAGCCCACCGGGGAGCTGTTTTTT. Protein: CASSQESAILGQPTGELFF. The chain employs TRBV14 and TRBJ2-2; 7 bases are a match to TRBD1. CDR3 size: 19 residues. Unmatched junction bases numbered 14, after V lost 0 bases and J lost 4 bases. Germline V CDR1 and CDR2: SGHDN, FVKESK.

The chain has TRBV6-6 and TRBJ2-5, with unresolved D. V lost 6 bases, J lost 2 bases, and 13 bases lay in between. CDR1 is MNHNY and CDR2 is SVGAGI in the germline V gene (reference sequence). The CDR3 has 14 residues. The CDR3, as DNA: TGTGCCAGCAGCCCCGGGTTGGAACAAGAGACCCAGTACTTC. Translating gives CASSPGLEQETQYF.

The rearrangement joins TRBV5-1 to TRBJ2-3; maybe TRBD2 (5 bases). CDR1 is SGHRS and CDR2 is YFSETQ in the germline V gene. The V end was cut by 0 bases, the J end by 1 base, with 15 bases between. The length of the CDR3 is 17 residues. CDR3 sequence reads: CASSLEARDWGTDTQYF. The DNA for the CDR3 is TGCGCCAGCAGCTTGGAGGCACGGGATTGGGGCACAGATACGCAGTATTTT.

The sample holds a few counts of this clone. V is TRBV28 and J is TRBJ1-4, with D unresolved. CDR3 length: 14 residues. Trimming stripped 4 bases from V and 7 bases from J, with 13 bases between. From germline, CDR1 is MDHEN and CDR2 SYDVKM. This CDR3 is CASSYPSWPEKLFF. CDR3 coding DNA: TGTGCCAGCAGTTACCCCAGTTGGCCTGAAAAACTGTTTTTT.

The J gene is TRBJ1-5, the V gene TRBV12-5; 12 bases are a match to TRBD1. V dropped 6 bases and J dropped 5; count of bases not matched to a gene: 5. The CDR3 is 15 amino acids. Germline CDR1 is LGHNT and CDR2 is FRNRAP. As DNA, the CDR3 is TGTGCTAGTGGAACCGGGACAGGGGGCGATCAGCCCCAGCATTTT. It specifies CASGTGTGGDQPQHF.

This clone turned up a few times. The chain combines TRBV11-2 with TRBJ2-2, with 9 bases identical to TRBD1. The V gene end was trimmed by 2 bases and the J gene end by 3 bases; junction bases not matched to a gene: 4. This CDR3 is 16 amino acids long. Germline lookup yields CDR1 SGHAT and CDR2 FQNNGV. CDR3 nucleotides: TGTGCCAGCAGCTTAACAGGGGGCCAATACACCGGGGAGCTGTTTTTT. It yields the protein CASSLTGGQYTGELFF.

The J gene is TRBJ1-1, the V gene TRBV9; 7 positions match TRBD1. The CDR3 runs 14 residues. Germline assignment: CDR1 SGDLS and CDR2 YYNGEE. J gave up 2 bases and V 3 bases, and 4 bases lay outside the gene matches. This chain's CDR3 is CASSAWTGNTEAFF. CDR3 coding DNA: TGTGCCAGCAGCGCCTGGACAGGAAACACTGAAGCTTTCTTT.

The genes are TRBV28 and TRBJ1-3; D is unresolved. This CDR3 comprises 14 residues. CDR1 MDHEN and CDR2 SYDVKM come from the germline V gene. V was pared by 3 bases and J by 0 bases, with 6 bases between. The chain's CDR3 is CASSFRSSGNTIYF. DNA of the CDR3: TGTGCCAGCAGTTTTCGGAGCTCTGGAAACACCATATATTTT.

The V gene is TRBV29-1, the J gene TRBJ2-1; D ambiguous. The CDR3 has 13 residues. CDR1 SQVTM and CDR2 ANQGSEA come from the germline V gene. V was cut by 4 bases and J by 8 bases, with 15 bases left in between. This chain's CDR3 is CSVVSTSRYEQFF. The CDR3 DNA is TGCAGCGTTGTGTCTACCTCTAGGTATGAGCAGTTCTTC.

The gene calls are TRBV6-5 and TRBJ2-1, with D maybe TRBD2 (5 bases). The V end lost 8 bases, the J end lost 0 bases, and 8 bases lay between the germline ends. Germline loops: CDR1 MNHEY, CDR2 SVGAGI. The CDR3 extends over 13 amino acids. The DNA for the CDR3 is TGTGCCAGCTCTAGCTACTCCTACAATGAGCAGTTCTTC. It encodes CASSSYSYNEQFF.

This CDR3 reads CASSQDRVGGTEAFF. The CDR3 DNA reads as TGTGCCAGCAGTCAGGACAGGGTGGGAGGCACTGAAGCTTTCTTT. The V call is TRBV6-1, the J call TRBJ1-1, with 8 bases lining up with TRBD1. This CDR3 spans 15 amino acids. CDR1 is MNHNS and CDR2 is SASEGT in the germline V gene. Trimming took 5 bases from V and 4 from J; bases not matched to a gene: 9.

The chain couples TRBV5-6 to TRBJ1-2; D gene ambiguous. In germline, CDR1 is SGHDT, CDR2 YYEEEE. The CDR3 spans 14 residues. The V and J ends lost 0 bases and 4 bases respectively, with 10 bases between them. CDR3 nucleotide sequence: TGTGCCAGCAGCTTGGATCCCAGCGGCTATGGCTACACCTTC. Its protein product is CASSLDPSGYGYTF.